These 9 T cell receptor beta chains were all obtained from the same sample, sequenced in a study of stem cell transplantation in POMP-related autoinflammatory disease. The data were produced by immunoSEQ multiplex PCR, yet TCRdb's version contains in-frame clones alone and is incomplete. This sample has 25,000 to 30,000 clones, with approximately 78% found just once. This material consisted of CD4+ T cells from PBMCs, taken before stem cell transplantation. Receptor source: a human donor with POMP-related autoinflammation and immune dysregulation (PRAID).

V usage is TRBV2 and J usage is TRBJ2-3; D ambiguous. CDR3 size: 11 residues. Germline V gene lookup returns CDR1 SNHLY and CDR2 FYNNEI. Trimming took off 3 bases at V and 3 bases at J, with 1 base between the two ends. CDR3 region: CASSDTDTQYF. The CDR3 DNA reads TGTGCCAGCAGTGATACAGATACGCAGTATTTT.

The chain links TRBV18 to TRBJ2-3; no definite D call. The germline gives CDR1 KGHSH, CDR2 LQKENI. Trimming left V 1 base short and J 2 bases short, with 7 bases between. The CDR3 is made up of 14 amino acids. The CDR3 is CASSPRSNTDTQYF. The CDR3 region has the DNA TGTGCCAGCTCACCACGGTCTAACACAGATACGCAGTATTTT.

The rearrangement links TRBV5-1 to TRBJ1-6; 7 bases map to TRBD1. Germline lookup yields CDR1 SGHRS and CDR2 YFSETQ. This CDR3 has 22 residues. V shed 2 bases and J 1 base; nucleotides not matched to a gene: 21. The CDR3 spells CASSLSLGTGAGYGSYNSPLHF. For the CDR3, the DNA is TGCGCCAGCAGCTTATCATTAGGCACAGGGGCGGGCTATGGGTCCTATAATTCACCCCTCCACTTT.

The chain recombines TRBV2 with TRBJ2-2; D is unclear. The CDR3 sequence is 12 residues long. Trimming took off 7 bases at V and 3 bases at J, with 6 bases between the two ends. Looked up from germline, CDR1 is SNHLY and CDR2 is FYNNEI. CDR3 bases: TGTGCCAGCAAGCCATACACCGGGGAGCTGTTTTTT. The encoded protein is CASKPYTGELFF. Based on the CDR3 plus reference TRBV2 and TRBJ2-2, the full variable domain is EPEVTQTPSHQVTQMGQEVILRCVPISNHLYFYWYRQILGQKVEFLVSFYNNEISEKSEIFDDQFSVERPDGSNFTLKIRSTKLEDSAMYFCASKPYTGELFFGEGSRLTVL.

The gene calls are TRBV4-1 and TRBJ1-4; 9 bases are a match to TRBD1. Germline trimming cut 10 bases from V and 5 bases from J; bases unmatched to any gene: 14. Germline values: CDR1 MGHRA, CDR2 YSYEKL. The CDR3 consists of 16 residues. CDR3 residues: CATSRGIGTGNEKLFF. CDR3 in DNA: TGCGCCACCTCGAGGGGGATCGGGACAGGGAATGAAAAACTGTTTTTT.

The chain recombines TRBV19 with TRBJ1-2; D unclear. CDR3 length equals 13 residues. V lost 5 bases to trimming and J lost 2 bases, with 9 bases between them. Germline CDR1 is LNHDA and CDR2 is SQIVND (reference sequence). CDR3 DNA: TGTGCCAGTAGTCCGTCACAGAACTATGGCTACACCTTC. It codes for CASSPSQNYGYTF.

This clone was counted between two and nine times. The chain uses TRBV10-3 and TRBJ1-5, with D unclear. The CDR3 length is 14 residues. CDR1 is ENHRY, CDR2 SYGVKD, per germline. The V gene lost 0 bases and the J gene lost 5 bases, with 8 bases spanning the gap. The CDR3 region is CAISESSWDQPQHF. DNA for the CDR3: TGTGCCATCAGTGAGTCGAGTTGGGATCAGCCCCAGCATTTT.

The V and J genes are TRBV9 and TRBJ1-3; 12 bases fit TRBD1. The CDR3 length is 15 residues. Germline V gene sequence: CDR1 SGDLS, CDR2 YYNGEE. V was clipped by 4 bases and J by 5 bases; unmatched bases: 4. The CDR3 nucleotides read TGTGCCAGCAGCCGGGGGGACAGGGGGCGAAACACCATATATTTT. This translates into CASSRGDRGRNTIYF. Variable domain in full (rest from reference TRBV9 and TRBJ1-3): DSGVTQTPKHLITATGQRVTLRCSPRSGDLSVYWYQQSLDQGLQFLIQYYNGEERAKGNILERFSAQQFPDLHSELNLSSLELGDSALYFCASSRGDRGRNTIYFGEGSWLTVV.

This chain joins TRBV19 and TRBJ2-2, with 8 bases lining up with TRBD1. Germline trimming cut 5 bases from V and 3 bases from J; bases unmatched to any gene: 2. The CDR3 covers 14 residues. Germline V lookup: CDR1 LNHDA, CDR2 SQIVND (reference sequence). The CDR3 loop is CASSAGGYTGELFF. CDR3 nucleotides: TGTGCCAGTAGTGCAGGGGGCTACACCGGGGAGCTGTTTTTT.